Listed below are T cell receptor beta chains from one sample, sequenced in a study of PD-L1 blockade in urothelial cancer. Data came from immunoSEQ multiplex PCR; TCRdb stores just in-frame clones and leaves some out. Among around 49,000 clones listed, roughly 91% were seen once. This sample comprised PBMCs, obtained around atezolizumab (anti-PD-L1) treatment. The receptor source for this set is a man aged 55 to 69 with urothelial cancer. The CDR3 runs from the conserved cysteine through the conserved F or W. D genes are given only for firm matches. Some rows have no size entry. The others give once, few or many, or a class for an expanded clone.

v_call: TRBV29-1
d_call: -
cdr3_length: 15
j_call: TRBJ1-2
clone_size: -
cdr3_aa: CSVERSRKRNQGYTF
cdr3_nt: TGCAGCGTTGAAAGATCCCGAAAAAGAAACCAGGGCTACACCTTC

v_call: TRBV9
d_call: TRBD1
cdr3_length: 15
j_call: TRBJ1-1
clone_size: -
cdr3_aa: CASSVGRGLATEAFF
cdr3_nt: TGTGCCAGCAGCGTAGGAAGGGGGCTGGCCACTGAAGCTTTCTTT

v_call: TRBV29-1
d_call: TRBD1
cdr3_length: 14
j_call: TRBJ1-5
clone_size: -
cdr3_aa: CSALTGYSNQPQHF
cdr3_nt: TGCAGCGCATTGACAGGGTATAGCAATCAGCCCCAGCATTTT

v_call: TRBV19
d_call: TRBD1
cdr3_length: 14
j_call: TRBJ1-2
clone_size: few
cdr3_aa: CASSIDRGNYGYTF
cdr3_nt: TGTGCCAGTAGTATCGACAGGGGTAACTATGGCTACACCTTC

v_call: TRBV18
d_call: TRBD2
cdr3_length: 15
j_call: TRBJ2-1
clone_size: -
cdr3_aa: CASSPTSGGAYEQFF
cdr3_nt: TGTGCCAGCTCGCCTACGAGCGGGGGGGCGTATGAGCAGTTCTTC

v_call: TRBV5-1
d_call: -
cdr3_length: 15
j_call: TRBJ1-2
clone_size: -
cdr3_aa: CASSLAAGSNYGYTF
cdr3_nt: TGCGCCAGCAGCTTGGCCGCGGGGTCCAACTATGGCTACACCTTC

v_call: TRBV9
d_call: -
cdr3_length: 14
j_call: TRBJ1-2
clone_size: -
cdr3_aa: CASSPARANYGYTF
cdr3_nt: TGTGCCAGCAGCCCCGCGAGGGCTAACTATGGCTACACCTTC

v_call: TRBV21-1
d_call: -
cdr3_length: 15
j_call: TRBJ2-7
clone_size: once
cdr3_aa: CASSKYWWTLYEQYF
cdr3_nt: TGTGCCAGCAGCAAATATTGGTGGACACTCTACGAGCAGTACTTC

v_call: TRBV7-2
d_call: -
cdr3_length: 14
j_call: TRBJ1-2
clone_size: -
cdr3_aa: CASSSPPSSRGYTF
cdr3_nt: TGTGCCAGCAGCTCCCCCCCCTCTTCGCGTGGCTACACCTTC

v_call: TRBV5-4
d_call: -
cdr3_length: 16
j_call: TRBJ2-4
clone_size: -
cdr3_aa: CASSSKPRGNVDIQYF
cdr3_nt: TGTGCCAGCAGTTCTAAACCCAGGGGTAATGTGGACATTCAGTACTTC

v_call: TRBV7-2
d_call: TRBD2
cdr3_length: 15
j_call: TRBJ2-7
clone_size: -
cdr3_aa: CASSFLAGGPYEQYF
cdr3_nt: TGTGCCAGCAGCTTTCTAGCGGGAGGGCCCTACGAGCAGTACTTC

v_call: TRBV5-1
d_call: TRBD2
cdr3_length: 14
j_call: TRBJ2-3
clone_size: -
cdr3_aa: CASSSGTSGDTQYF
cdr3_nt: TGCGCCAGCAGTTCCGGGACTAGCGGTGATACGCAGTATTTT

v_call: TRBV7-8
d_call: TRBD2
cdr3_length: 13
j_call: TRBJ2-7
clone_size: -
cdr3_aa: CASSRGGGSEQYF
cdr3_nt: TGTGCCAGCAGCCGTGGGGGGGGGAGCGAGCAGTACTTC

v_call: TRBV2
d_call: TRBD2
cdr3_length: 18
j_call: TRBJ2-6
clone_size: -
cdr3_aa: CASSPLLRGGSGANVLTF
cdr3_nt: TGTGCCAGCAGTCCTCTGTTGCGGGGGGGGTCTGGGGCCAACGTCCTGACTTTC

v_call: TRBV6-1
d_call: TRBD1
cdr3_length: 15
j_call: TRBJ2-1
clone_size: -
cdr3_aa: CASSITGTGIDEQFF
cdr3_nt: TGTGCCAGCAGCATTACCGGGACAGGGATCGATGAGCAGTTCTTC

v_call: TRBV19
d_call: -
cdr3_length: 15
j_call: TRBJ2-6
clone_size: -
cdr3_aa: CASSIVSSGANVLTF
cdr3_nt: TGTGCCAGTAGTATAGTTAGCTCTGGGGCCAACGTCCTGACTTTC

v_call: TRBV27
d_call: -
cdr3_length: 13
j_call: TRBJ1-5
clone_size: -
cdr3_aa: CASSLRGNQPQHF
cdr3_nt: TGTGCCAGCAGTTTAAGAGGCAATCAGCCCCAGCATTTT

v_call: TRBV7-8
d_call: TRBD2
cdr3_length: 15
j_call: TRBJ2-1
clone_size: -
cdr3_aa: CASSLAASGRNEQFF
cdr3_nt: TGTGCCAGCAGCTTAGCGGCTAGCGGTAGGAATGAGCAGTTCTTC

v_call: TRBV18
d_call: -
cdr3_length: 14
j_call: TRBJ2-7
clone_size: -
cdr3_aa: CASSPRDTSYEQYF
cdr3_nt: TGTGCCAGCTCACCAAGGGACACCTCCTACGAGCAGTACTTC

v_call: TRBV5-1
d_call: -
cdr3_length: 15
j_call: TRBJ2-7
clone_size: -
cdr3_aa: CASSLLNREGREQYF
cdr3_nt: TGCGCCAGCAGCTTACTTAACAGGGAAGGTCGCGAGCAGTACTTC

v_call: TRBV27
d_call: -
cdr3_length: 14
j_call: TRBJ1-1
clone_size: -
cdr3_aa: CASSLDGVYTEAFF
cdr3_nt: TGTGCCAGCAGTCTAGATGGAGTATACACTGAAGCTTTCTTT

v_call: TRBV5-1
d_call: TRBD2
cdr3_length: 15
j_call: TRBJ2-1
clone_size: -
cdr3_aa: CASSSGLASRNEQFF
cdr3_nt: TGCGCCAGCAGCTCCGGACTAGCATCGAGGAATGAGCAGTTCTTC

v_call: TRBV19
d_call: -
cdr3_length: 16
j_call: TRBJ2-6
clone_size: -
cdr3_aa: CASTPAQGAGANVLTF
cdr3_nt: TGTGCCAGTACCCCAGCCCAGGGCGCTGGGGCCAACGTCCTGACTTTC

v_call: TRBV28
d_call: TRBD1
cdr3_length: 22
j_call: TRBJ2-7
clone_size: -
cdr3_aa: CASSFRDRGTVFPIVVDHEQYF
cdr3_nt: TGTGCCAGCAGTTTTAGGGACAGGGGAACCGTCTTTCCCATTGTCGTCGATCACGAGCAGTACTTC

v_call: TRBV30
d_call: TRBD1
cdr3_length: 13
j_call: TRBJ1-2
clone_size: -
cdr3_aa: CAWARTGTAGYTF
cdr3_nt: TGTGCCTGGGCTAGGACAGGGACGGCTGGCTACACCTTC

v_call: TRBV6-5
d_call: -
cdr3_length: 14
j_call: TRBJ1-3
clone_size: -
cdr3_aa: CASFGTPSGNTIYF
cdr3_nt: TGTGCCAGCTTTGGGACACCCTCTGGAAACACCATATATTTT

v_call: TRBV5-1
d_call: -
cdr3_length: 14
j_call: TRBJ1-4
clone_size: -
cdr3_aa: CASRQGGTNEKLFF
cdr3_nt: TGCGCCAGCAGACAGGGTGGGACTAATGAAAAACTGTTTTTT

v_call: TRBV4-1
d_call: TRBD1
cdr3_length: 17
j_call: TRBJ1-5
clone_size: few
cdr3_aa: CASSQDLTGGLNQPQHF
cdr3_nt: TGCGCCAGCAGCCAAGATCTTACAGGGGGCCTCAACCAGCCCCAGCATTTT

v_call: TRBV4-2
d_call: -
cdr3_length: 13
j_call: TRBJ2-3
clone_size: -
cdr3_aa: CASSQGEERMQYF
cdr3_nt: TGTGCCAGCAGCCAAGGAGAGGAGCGGATGCAGTATTTT

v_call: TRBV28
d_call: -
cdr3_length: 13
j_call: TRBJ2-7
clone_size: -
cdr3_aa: CASRQGTPKEQYF
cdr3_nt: TGTGCCAGCAGACAGGGTACCCCTAAAGAGCAGTACTTC

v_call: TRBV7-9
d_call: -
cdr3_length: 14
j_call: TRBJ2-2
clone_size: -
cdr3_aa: CASSLGRATGELFF
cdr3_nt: TGTGCCAGCAGCTTAGGCAGGGCCACCGGGGAGCTGTTTTTT

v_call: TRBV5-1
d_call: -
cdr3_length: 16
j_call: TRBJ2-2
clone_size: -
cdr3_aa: CASSLAAGSSAGELFF
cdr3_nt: TGCGCCAGCAGCTTGGCGGCAGGGTCGAGTGCCGGGGAGCTGTTTTTT

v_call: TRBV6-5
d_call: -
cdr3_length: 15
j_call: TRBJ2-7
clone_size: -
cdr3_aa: CASSRDRRNSYEQYF
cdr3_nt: TGTGCCAGCAGCAGAGACAGGAGAAACTCCTACGAGCAGTACTTC

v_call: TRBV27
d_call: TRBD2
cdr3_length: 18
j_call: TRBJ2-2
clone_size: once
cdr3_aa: CASSFFGTSGRKAGELFF
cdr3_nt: TGTGCCAGCAGTTTCTTCGGGACTAGCGGGAGAAAGGCCGGGGAGCTGTTTTTT

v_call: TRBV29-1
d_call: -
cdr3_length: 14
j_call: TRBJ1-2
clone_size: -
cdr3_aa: CSVEDLRERVGYTF
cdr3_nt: TGCAGCGTTGAAGATCTTCGGGAAAGGGTTGGCTACACCTTC